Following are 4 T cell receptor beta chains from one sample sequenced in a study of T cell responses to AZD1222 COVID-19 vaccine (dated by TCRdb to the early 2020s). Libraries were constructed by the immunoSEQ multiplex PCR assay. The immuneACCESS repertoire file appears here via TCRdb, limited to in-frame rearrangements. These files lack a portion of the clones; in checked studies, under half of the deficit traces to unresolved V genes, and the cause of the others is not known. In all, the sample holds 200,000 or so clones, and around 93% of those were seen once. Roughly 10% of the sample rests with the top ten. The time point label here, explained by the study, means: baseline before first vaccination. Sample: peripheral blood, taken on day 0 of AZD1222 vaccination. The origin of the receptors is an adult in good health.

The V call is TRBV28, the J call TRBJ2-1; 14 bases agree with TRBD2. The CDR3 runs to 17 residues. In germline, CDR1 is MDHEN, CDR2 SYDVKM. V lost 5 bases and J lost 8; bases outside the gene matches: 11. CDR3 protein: CASSPGLAGAFSHEQFF. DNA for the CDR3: TGTGCCAGCAGTCCGGGACTAGCGGGAGCCTTTTCGCATGAGCAGTTCTTC.

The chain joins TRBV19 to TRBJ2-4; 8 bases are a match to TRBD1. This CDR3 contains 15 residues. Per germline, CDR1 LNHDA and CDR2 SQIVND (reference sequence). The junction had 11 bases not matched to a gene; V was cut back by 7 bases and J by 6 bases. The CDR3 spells CASTEGDRNSNIQYF. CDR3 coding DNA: TGTGCCAGTACCGAAGGGGACAGGAATTCAAACATTCAGTACTTC.

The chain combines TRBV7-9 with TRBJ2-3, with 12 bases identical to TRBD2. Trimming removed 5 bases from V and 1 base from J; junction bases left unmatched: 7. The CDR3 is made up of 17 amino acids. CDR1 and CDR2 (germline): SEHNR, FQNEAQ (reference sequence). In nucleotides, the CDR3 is TGTGCCAGCAGCCAGAGACTAGCGGGAGTTGGCACAGATACGCAGTATTTT. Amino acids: CASSQRLAGVGTDTQYF.

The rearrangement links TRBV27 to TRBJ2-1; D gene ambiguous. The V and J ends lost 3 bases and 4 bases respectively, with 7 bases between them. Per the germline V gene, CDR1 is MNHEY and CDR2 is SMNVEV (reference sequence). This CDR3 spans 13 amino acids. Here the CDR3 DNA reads TGTGCCAGCAGTTTTAATTTGTACAATGAGCAGTTCTTC. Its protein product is CASSFNLYNEQFF.